This note documents a single T cell receptor (beta chain) sequence. These data come from a study of blood T cell repertoires in COVID-19. About the research overall: Acute-phase and convalescent COVID-19 samples originated in the United States, Italy and Spain. PBMCs, B-cell-depleted T cells, or T cells provided the cDNA or gDNA that made up the material.

The repertoire was sequenced with immunoSEQ multiplex PCR; TCRdb's copy has only in-frame clones and lacks some. Among under 300,000 clones listed, approximately 86% were seen once. This CDR3 comprises 13 residues. Trimming cost V 5 bases and J 1 base, with 8 bases left between them. CDR1 and CDR2 (germline): SGHAT, FQNNGV. The J gene is TRBJ1-2, the V gene TRBV11-2; tentatively, D is TRBD1 (5 bases). Sequences were obtained from PBMCs or T cells enriched from blood (not recorded which). The source is a woman between 40 and 50 years old with acute COVID-19. The CDR3 bases are TGTGCCAGCAGCCCCGACAGTAACTATGGCTACACCTTC. The encoded protein is CASSPDSNYGYTF.